The T cell receptor (beta chain) under discussion was sequenced for a study of T cells in Graves' hyperthyroidism and ophthalmopathy. Broader study findings: Patients with ophthalmopathy were separated from those with stable hyperthyroidism by a 13 V-J model.

Based on clinical symptoms, serum thyroxine and TRAb, thyroid ultrasound and orbital computed tomography, diagnoses were reached. Germline CDR1 is LNHNV and CDR2 is YYDKDF (reference sequence). This CDR3 has 15 amino acids. V lost 5 bases and J lost 7, with 17 bases in between. Researchers amplified the TCR beta CDR3 regions from RNA transcripts. HTBI primers were the set used in a first-round RT-PCR of the TCR CDR3. Via MiXCR, TCRdb re-called the multiplex PCR reads, giving one row per CDR3 protein. The repertoire holds about 700,000 distinct CDR3 sequences, 14% seen once, with roughly 10% in the top ten. Regarding this clonotype: What it binds is unknown.

The receptor's source is a woman aged 18-29 years with Graves' hyperthyroidism. Sequencing input: blood. The rearrangement links TRBV15 to TRBJ2-2; D uncertain. CDR3 loop: CATSLDRSSGGELFF. CDR3 DNA sequence: TGTGCCACCAGCTTGGACCGGTCGTCGGGCGGGGAGCTGTTTTTT.